This T cell receptor beta chain was identified in a study of beta chain features in type 1 diabetes (dated by TCRdb to about 2018). For the wider study: Patients and healthy donors did not differ in mean age, gender distribution, total cell number or subset yield. A total of 85 million to 110 million sorted cells were examined across all samples, and RNA yield correlated strongly with the number of cells per subset. The study compared the TCRB repertoires of sorted circulating CD4+ T cell subsets in recently diagnosed type 1 diabetes patients with those in matched healthy donors. Regulatory and stem cell-like memory subsets were obtained from only 8 patients and roughly 8 healthy donors, while naive and central memory subsets were obtained from all 30 or so donors. What the work shows at the level of the full study, not this receptor alone: Fewer insertions and more nucleotide deletions at VDJ recombination sites were observed in patients with type 1 diabetes, implying thymic rearrangement abnormalities. Because small numbers of individuals were included in the HLA sub-analyses, any influence of HLA type on TCRB rearrangement was left unresolved. Sequencing cDNA rather than genomic DNA could over-represent highly expressing activated cells, although activation and CD3 levels did not differ between groups. Naive, central memory and regulatory TCRB repertoires appeared more similar among patients than among healthy donors. In all four CD4+ subsets, TCRB CDR3 length was moderately but significantly shorter in type 1 diabetes patients. Shorter templates might be favored by PCR, yet because patient and control samples were amplified and corrected together, any such skew would affect both groups equally.

Each donor gave one peripheral blood draw, averaging around 0.11 L, which was collected into heparinised tubes. A BD FACSAria II was used to sort naive, central memory, regulatory and stem cell-like memory CD4+ T cells with a panel that included CD45RO, CCR7, CD25, CD127, CD95 and CD27. All sorted populations exceeded 95% purity. Right away, PBMCs were isolated by Lymphoprep density gradient centrifugation and were stained directly, with no culture step. To minimize batch effects, samples were stained and sorted in pairs, one healthy donor with one patient per experiment. The High Capacity cDNA Reverse Transcription Kit was used to reverse transcribe all of the isolated RNA, meaning that expressed TCRB transcripts were what got sequenced. Stem cell-like memory T cell samples underwent survey-depth immunoSEQ sequencing, averaging approximately 1 million total reads per sample. Sorted cells were lysed in RLT buffer, and RNA was extracted using DNase-treated RNeasy Micro or Mini kits according to cell number. Each cell subset was processed separately to prevent cross-contamination, with patient and healthy donor samples processed together. The immunoSEQ multiplex PCR was used to amplify TCRB sequences from cDNA, yielding 87-bp fragments that span the CDR3 region. Sequencing of the amplicons was performed on the Illumina HiSeq platform. The paper's data handling went like this. PCR bias was computationally corrected using synthetic template baselines, reads within Hamming distance 2 were collapsed, and singletons that could not be merged were discarded. Reads were aligned against IMGT so that V, D and J genes, CDR3 length and insertions or deletions at six rearrangement sites could be assigned. Within each subset, clonotype counts were normalized to the number of sorted cells before true diversity and Gini coefficients were calculated with the tcR R package. The overlap coefficient, calculated on TCRB nucleotide sequences, was used to quantify repertoire sharing. Drawn from immuneACCESS, this table holds only the in-frame rearrangements with V and J called that TCRdb kept. Clones are partly lost; checked studies trace under half to an unresolved V gene and leave the rest unexplained. V and J calls plus clone size are reproduced from that table; the DNA served to infer D and trimming. The sample contains approximately 90,000 clones, about 32% of them found a single time. The ten largest account for over 0.4% of the sample.

With regard to this clone: This receptor's antigen is unknown. The input lacks base qualities; no much larger clone sits a single base away.

This receptor was taken from a young woman in good health. Sequencing was performed on stem cell memory CD4+ T cells from blood. The cell subset or site tag for this specimen amounts to: stem cell-like memory CD4+ T cells.

The DNA sequence is as follows: TGTGCCAGCAGCTCGACAGGGCAAGGCTATGGCTACACCTTC. This yields the protein CASSSTGQGYGYTF. The chain links TRBV7-8 with TRBJ1-2, and 7 bases in between align with TRBD1. From its cysteine to its phenylalanine, the CDR3 spans 14 amino acids. Only the CDR3 portion is preserved as DNA: 42 bases, with reading frame beginning at the first base. V loses 4 bases at its end and J loses 4 bases; junction bases beyond the gene matches: 6. The germline V gene sets CDR1 to SGHVS and CDR2 to FQNEAQ.